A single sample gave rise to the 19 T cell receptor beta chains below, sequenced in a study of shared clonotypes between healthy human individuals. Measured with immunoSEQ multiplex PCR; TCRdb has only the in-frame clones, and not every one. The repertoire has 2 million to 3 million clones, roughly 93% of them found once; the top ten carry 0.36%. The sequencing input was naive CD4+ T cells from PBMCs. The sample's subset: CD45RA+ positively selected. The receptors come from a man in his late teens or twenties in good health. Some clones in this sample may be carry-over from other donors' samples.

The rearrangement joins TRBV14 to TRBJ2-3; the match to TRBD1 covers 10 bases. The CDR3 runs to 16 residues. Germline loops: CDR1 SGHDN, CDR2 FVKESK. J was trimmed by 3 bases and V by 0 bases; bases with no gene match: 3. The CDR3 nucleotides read TGTGCCAGCAGCCAAGATCTGGGACAGGGGACAGATACGCAGTATTTT. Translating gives CASSQDLGQGTDTQYF.

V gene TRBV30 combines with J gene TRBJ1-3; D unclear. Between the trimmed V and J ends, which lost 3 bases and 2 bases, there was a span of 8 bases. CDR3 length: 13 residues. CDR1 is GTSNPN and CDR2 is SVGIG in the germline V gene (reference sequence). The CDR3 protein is CAWRWGAGNTIYF. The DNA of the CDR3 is TGTGCCTGGAGGTGGGGAGCTGGAAACACCATATATTTT.

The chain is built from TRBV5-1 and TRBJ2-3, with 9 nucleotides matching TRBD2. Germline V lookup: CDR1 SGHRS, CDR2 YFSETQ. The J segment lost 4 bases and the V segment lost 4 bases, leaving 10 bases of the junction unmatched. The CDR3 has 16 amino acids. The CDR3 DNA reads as TGCGCCAGCAGCCCCGGGACTAGCAGCCCGTCAGATACGCAGTATTTT. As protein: CASSPGTSSPSDTQYF.

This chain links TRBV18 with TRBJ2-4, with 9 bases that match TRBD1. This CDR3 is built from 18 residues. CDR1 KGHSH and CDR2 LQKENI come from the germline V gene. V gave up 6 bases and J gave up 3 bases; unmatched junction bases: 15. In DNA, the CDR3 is TGTGCCAGCTCCCAAGTGGGTGTGGGACAGGGTGACAAAAACATTCAGTACTTC. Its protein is CASSQVGVGQGDKNIQYF. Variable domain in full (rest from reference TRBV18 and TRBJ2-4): NAGVMQNPRHLVRRRGQEARLRCSPMKGHSHVYWYRQLPEEGLKFMVYLQKENIIDESGMPKERFSAEFPKEGPSILRIQQVVRGDSAAYFCASSQVGVGQGDKNIQYFGAGTRLSVL.

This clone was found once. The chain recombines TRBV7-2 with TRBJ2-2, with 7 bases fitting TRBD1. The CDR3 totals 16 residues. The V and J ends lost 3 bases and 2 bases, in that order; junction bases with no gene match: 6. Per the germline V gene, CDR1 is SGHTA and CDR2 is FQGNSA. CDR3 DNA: TGTGCCAGCAGCTTGTATGGACAGGAAAACACCGGGGAGCTGTTTTTT. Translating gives CASSLYGQENTGELFF.

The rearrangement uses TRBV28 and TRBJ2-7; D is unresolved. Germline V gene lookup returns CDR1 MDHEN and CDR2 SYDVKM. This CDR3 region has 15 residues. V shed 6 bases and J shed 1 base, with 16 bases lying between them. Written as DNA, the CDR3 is TGTGCCAGCAGGCCACTGGGCCTGGGGTCCTACGAGCAGTACTTC. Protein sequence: CASRPLGLGSYEQYF.

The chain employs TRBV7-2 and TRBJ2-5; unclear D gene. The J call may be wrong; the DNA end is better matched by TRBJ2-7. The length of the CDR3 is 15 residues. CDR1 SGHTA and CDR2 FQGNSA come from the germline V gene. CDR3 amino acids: CASSPQPGPNHEQYF. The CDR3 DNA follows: TGTGCCAGCAGCCCCCAACCGGGCCCCAACCACGAGCAGTACTTC.

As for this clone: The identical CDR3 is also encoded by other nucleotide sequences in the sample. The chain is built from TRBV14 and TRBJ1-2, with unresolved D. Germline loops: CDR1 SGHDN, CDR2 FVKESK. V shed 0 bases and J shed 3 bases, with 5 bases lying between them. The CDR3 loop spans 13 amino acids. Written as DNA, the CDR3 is TGTGCCAGCAGCCAAGAGCGGCACTATGGCTACACCTTC. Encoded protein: CASSQERHYGYTF.

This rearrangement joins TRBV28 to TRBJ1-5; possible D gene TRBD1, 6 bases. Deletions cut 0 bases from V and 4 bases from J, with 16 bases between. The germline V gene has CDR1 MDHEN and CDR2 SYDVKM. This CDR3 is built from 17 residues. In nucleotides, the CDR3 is TGTGCCAGCAGTTTATGGTTACGGACAGATCTAAATCAGCCCCAGCATTTT. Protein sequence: CASSLWLRTDLNQPQHF.

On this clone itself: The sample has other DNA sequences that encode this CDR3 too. CDR3 protein: CASSFSGANTGELFF. The CDR3 coding sequence is TGCGCCAGCAGCTTTAGCGGGGCGAACACCGGGGAGCTGTTTTTT. The chain has TRBV5-1 and TRBJ2-2; 8 positions match TRBD2. Germline values: CDR1 SGHRS, CDR2 YFSETQ. This CDR3 region has 15 residues. V lost 2 bases to trimming and J lost 0 bases; unmatched junction nucleotides: 0.

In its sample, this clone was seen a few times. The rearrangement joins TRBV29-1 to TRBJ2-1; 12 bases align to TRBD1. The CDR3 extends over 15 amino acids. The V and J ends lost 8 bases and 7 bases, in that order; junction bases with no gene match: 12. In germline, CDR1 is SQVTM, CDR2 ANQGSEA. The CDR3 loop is CSTKTGTGGRNEQFF. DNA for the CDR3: TGCAGCACAAAAACCGGGACAGGGGGCAGGAATGAGCAGTTCTTC.

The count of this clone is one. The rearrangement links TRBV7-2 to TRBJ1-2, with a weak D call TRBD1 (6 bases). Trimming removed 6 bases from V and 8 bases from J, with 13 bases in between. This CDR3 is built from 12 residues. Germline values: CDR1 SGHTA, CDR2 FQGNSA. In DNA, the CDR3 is TGTGCCAGCAGTGTGGGGGGCGCCGGCTACACCTTC. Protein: CASSVGGAGYTF.

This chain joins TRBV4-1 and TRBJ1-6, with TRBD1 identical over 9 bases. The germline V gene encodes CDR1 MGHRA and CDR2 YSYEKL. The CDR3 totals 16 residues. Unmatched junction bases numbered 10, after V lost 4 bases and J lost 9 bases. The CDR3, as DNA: TGCGCCAGCAGCCCACTCCCGGGACAGGGAGGTTCACCCCTCCACTTT. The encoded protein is CASSPLPGQGGSPLHF.

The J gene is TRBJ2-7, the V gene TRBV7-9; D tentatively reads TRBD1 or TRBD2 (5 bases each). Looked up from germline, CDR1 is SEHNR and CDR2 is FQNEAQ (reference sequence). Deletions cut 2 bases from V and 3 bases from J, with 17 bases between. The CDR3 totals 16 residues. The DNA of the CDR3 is TGTGCCAGCAGCTTACTTTCTGAGGGCGACAGCTACGAGCAGTACTTC. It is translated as CASSLLSEGDSYEQYF.

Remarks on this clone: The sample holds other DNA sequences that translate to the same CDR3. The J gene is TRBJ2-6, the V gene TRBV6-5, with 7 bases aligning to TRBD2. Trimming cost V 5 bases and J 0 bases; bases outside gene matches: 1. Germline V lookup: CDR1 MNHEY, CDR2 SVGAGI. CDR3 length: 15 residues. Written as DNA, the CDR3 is TGTGCCAGCAGTCCGGGGGGCTCTGGGGCCAACGTCCTGACTTTC. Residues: CASSPGGSGANVLTF.

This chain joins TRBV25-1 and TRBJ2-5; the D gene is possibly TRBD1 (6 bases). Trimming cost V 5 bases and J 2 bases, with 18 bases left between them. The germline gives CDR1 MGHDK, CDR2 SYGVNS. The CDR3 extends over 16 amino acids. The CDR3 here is CASSPPPGAGQETQYF. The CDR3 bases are TGTGCCAGCAGTCCGCCACCAGGGGCTGGACAAGAGACCCAGTACTTC.

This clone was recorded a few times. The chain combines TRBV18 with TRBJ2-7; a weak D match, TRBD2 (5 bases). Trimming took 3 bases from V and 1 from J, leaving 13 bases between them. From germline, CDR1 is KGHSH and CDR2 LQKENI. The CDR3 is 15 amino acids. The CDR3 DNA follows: TGTGCCAGCTCACCGACCAGCGGAGTGTCCTACGAGCAGTACTTC. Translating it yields CASSPTSGVSYEQYF.

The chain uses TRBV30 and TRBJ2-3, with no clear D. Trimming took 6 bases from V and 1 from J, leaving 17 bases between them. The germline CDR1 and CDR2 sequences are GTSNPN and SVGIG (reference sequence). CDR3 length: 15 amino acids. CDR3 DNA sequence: TGTGCCTGCCTTCTCCCCGGGCTCGGCACAGATACGCAGTATTTT. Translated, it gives CACLLPGLGTDTQYF.

The DNA of the CDR3 is TGTGCCAGCACCAACCGGGCCCCGGGAGAAGGGGGACATACGCAGTATTTT. Translation gives CASTNRAPGEGGHTQYF. This sequence joins TRBV11-2 and TRBJ2-3, with D possibly being TRBD1 or TRBD2 (6 bases each). Germline V lookup: CDR1 SGHAT, CDR2 FQNNGV. The V end was cut by 7 bases, the J end by 7 bases, with 27 bases between. This CDR3 contains 17 residues.